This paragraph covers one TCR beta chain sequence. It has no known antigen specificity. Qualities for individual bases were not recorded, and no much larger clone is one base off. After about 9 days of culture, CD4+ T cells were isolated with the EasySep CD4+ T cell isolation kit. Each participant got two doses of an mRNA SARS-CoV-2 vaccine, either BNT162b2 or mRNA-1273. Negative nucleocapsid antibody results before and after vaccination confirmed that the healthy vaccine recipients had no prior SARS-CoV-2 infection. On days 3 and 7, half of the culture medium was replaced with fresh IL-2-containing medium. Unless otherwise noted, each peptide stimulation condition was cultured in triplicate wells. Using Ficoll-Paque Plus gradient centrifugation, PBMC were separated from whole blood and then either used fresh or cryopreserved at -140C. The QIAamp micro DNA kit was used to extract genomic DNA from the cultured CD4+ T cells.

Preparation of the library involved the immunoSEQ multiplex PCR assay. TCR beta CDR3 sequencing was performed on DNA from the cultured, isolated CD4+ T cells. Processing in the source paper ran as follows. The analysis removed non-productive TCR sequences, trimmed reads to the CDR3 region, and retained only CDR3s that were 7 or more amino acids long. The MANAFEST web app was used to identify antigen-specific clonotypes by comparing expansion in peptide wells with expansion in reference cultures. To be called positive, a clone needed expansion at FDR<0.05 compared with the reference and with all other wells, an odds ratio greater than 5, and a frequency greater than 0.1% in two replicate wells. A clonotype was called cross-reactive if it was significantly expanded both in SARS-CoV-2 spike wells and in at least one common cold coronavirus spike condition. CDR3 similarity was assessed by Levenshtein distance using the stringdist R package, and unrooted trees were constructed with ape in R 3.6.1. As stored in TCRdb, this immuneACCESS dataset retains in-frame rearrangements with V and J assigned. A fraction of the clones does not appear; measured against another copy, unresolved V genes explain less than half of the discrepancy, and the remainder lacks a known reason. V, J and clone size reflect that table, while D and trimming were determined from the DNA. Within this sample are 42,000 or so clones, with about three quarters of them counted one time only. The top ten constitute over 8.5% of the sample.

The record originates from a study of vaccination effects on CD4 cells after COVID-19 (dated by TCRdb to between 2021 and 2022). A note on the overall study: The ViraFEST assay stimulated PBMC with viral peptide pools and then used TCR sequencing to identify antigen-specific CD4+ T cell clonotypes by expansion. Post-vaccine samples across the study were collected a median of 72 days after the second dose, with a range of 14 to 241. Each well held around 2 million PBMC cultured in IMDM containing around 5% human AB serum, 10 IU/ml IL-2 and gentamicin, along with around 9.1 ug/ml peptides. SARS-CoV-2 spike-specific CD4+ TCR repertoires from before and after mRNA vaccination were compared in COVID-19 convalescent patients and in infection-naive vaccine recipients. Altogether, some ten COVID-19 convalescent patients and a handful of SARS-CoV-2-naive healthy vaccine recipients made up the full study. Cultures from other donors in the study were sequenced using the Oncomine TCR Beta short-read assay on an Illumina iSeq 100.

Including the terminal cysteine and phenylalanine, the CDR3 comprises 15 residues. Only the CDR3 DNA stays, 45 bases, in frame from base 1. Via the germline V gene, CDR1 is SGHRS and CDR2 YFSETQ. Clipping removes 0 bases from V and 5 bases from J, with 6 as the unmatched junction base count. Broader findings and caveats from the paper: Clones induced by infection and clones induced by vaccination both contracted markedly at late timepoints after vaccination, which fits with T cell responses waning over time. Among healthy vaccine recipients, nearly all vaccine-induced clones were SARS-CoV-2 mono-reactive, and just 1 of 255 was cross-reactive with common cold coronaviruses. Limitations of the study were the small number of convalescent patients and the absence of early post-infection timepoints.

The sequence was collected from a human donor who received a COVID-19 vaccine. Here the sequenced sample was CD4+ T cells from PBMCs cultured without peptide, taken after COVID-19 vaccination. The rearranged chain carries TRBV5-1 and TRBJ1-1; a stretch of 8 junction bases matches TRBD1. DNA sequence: TGCGCCAGCAGCTTGGTCGAACAGGGGGGGACTGAAGCTTTCTTT. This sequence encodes CASSLVEQGGTEAFF.